The TCR beta chain under discussion was sequenced for a study of blood T cells in healthy people across ages. Study results and caveats: More naive CD4+ cells and higher diversity were found in long-lived than in aged donors.

The length of the CDR3 is 14 residues. With 5 bases removed from V and 5 bases from J, the gap between germline ends came to 16 bases. CDR1 is SGHDT and CDR2 is YYEEEE in the germline V gene. With a J-beta primer mix and a sample-barcoded 5' primer, a second PCR ran about 7 to 12 cycles. TCRdb recomputed calls from the 5' RACE reads with MiXCR, one row per CDR3 protein. The table includes 1.5 million to 2 million distinct CDR3 sequences, around 50% detected once. About this clonotype: Its target is not known.

Sequenced material: blood. This chain uses TRBV5-6 with TRBJ2-5; D is uncertain. This receptor was obtained from a middle-aged woman in good health. CDR3 sequence: CASRHASWAETQYF. The CDR3 nucleotides read TGTGCCAGCAGACACGCCTCTTGGGCCGAGACCCAGTACTTC.